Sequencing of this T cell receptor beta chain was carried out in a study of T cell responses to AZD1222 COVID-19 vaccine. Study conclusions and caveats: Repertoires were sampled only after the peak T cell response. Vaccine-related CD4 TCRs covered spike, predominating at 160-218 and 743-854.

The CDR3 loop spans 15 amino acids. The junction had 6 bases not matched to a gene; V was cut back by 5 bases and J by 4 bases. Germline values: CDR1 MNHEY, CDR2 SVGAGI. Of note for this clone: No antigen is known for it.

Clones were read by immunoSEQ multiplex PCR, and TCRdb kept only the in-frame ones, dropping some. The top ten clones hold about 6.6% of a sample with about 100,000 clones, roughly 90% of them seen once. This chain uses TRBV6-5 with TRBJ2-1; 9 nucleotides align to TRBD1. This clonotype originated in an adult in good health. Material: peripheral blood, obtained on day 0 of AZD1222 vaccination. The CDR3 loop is CASSRGQGNYNEQFF. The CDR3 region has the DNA TGTGCCAGCAGTCGGGGACAGGGAAATTACAATGAGCAGTTCTTC.